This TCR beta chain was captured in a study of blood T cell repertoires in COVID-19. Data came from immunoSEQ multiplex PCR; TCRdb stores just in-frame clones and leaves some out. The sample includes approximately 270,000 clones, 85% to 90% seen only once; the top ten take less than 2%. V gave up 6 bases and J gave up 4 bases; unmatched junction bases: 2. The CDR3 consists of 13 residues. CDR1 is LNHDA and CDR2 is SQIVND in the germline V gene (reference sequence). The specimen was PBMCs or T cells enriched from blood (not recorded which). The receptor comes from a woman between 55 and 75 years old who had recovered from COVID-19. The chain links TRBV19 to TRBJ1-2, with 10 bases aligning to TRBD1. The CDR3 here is CASRRTGGYGYTF. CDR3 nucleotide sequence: TGTGCCAGTAGAAGGACAGGGGGCTATGGCTACACCTTC.